This is a list of T cell receptor beta chains from one sample in a study of cytomegalovirus exposure and HLA in healthy donors. The table came from immunoSEQ multiplex PCR; TCRdb's copy has only in-frame clones and leaves some out. The sample comprises about 110,000 clones, over 60% of which are singletons, and around 5% rests with the top ten. Sequencing input: PBMCs. The receptor source for this set is a female donor in good health and CMV-seropositive. CDR3s include the opening cysteine and the closing phenylalanine or tryptophan. The D gene is left open where the match is weak. Not all rows give a size; the values are once, few, many and, for expanded clones, a class.

clone_size j_call v_call d_call cdr3_nt cdr3_aa
. TRBJ2-7 TRBV6-1 . TGTGCCAGCAGCCCAGCCGGGATCATCGAGCAGTACTTC CASSPAGIIEQYF
. TRBJ2-7 TRBV5-8 TRBD1 TGTGCCAGCAGCAGGACAGGGAGCTCCTACGAGCAGTACTTC CASSRTGSSYEQYF
. TRBJ2-7 TRBV11-3 . TGTGTCAGCAGCTTACCAAGGGGCTCCTACGAGCAGTACTTC CVSSLPRGSYEQYF
. TRBJ2-1 TRBV5-1 . TGCGCCAGCAGCTTGGGGAGTTCCTACAATGAGCAGTTCTTC CASSLGSSYNEQFF
. TRBJ2-1 TRBV6-5 . TGTGCCAGCAGTTACGGTCCTGAGAGCAGCGCTAATGAGCAGTTCTTC CASSYGPESSANEQFF
. TRBJ1-5 TRBV7-8 TRBD1 TGTGCCAGCAGCCCAAGGACAGGGGGAAATAGGGTGAGCAATCAGCCCCAGCATTTT CASSPRTGGNRVSNQPQHF
. TRBJ1-1 TRBV12-5 . TGTGCTAGTGGTTTGTTCCCTTCCGCAGGGTACACTGAAGCTTTCTTT CASGLFPSAGYTEAFF
. TRBJ1-3 TRBV7-9 . TGTGCCAGCAGCTTAGGAGGAAGTCTCTCTGGAAACACCATATATTTT CASSLGGSLSGNTIYF
. TRBJ1-2 TRBV27 TRBD1 TGTGCCAGCAGTTTGAGGGGACAGCACTATGGCTACACCTTC CASSLRGQHYGYTF
. TRBJ1-2 TRBV19 . TGTGCCAGTAGGCCACAGTATCTGGGAGCGAGGCATGGCTACACCTTC CASRPQYLGARHGYTF
. TRBJ1-1 TRBV5-1 . TGCGCCAGCAGCTTGGCAGGCCTTCGGGGAACTGAAGCTTTCTTT CASSLAGLRGTEAFF
. TRBJ2-1 TRBV5-1 TRBD2 TGCGCCAGCAGCTTGGGGCTAGCGGGGGCCCCGAATGAGCAGTTCTTC CASSLGLAGAPNEQFF
. TRBJ2-7 TRBV7-9 . TGTGCCAGCAGCTTAGTAGGCCCGGGCGAGCAGTACTTC CASSLVGPGEQYF
once TRBJ1-3 TRBV6-1 . TGTGCCAGCATAAGGGGAATCTACCCTGGAAACACCATATATTTT CASIRGIYPGNTIYF